Each of the 3 T cell receptor beta chains below was sequenced from the same sample in a study of OX40 agonist ivuxolimab in advanced cancers. Here immunoSEQ multiplex PCR was the method, and the copy in TCRdb shows in-frame clones only, minus some. The profile shows about 28,000 clones, 90% of them singletons. The sample was CD4+ or CD8+ T cells sorted from blood, taken in a trial of the OX40 agonist ivuxolimab. The receptors stem from an adult with an advanced solid tumor such as melanoma, head and neck, liver or kidney cancer.

The chain combines TRBV5-6 with TRBJ1-1; D remains ambiguous. Per the germline V gene, CDR1 is SGHDT and CDR2 is YYEEEE. This CDR3 has 12 residues. Trimming took 0 bases from V and 8 from J, leaving 8 bases between them. The CDR3 here is CASSLVGREAFF. In DNA, the CDR3 is TGTGCCAGCAGCTTGGTAGGCAGAGAAGCTTTCTTT.

The chain joins TRBV14 to TRBJ2-5, with D maybe TRBD2 (6 bases). The germline CDR1 and CDR2 sequences are SGHDN and FVKESK. CDR3 size: 16 residues. V was pared by 1 base and J by 6 bases, with 18 bases between. CDR3 amino acids: CASSQGGTGELKTQYF. CDR3 DNA sequence: TGTGCCAGCAGCCAAGGTGGTACGGGAGAATTAAAGACCCAGTACTTC.

This sequence joins TRBV7-6 and TRBJ2-3; no firm D call. V dropped 2 bases and J dropped 5 bases, with 5 bases sitting between them. CDR1 SGHVS and CDR2 FNYEAQ come from the germline V gene. The CDR3 spans 12 residues. The CDR3 nucleotides are TGTGCCAGCAGCTTATCATTAGATACGCAGTATTTT. It encodes CASSLSLDTQYF.